This passage covers 4 T cell receptor beta chains from one sample sequenced in a study of cytomegalovirus exposure and HLA in healthy donors. Using immunoSEQ multiplex PCR, the repertoire was profiled, and TCRdb retains in-frame clones only, with some absent. The sample carries 65,000 or so clones, around 96% recorded once. Input material: PBMCs. The receptors originated from a man in his late teens or twenties in good health and CMV-seropositive.

The chain joins TRBV5-1 to TRBJ2-3, with 8 bases identical to TRBD2. Germline-derived CDR1 and CDR2 are SGHRS and YFSETQ. Trimming cost V 7 bases and J 3 bases; bases outside gene matches: 10. This CDR3 comprises 15 residues. This CDR3 is CASAGGGRKTDTQYF. The CDR3, as DNA: TGCGCCAGCGCGGGCGGGGGGCGTAAGACAGATACGCAGTATTTT.

The sample holds one count of this clone. V gene TRBV18 combines with J gene TRBJ2-3, with 13 bases lining up with TRBD2. CDR1 and CDR2 from the germline V gene are KGHSH and LQKENI. The CDR3 contains 22 residues. V lost 2 bases and J lost 0; bases outside the gene matches: 17. The CDR3 loop is CASSPVSPGTSGIRGSTDTQYF. The CDR3 nucleotides read TGTGCCAGCTCACCAGTTTCCCCCGGGACTAGCGGGATCCGGGGAAGCACAGATACGCAGTATTTT.

This chain uses TRBV11-3 with TRBJ1-1; D perhaps matches TRBD1 (5 bases). This CDR3 is 15 amino acids long. In germline, CDR1 is SGHNT, CDR2 YENEEA. Trimming left V 3 bases short and J 4 bases short, with 15 bases between. The CDR3: CASSLTALPGTEAFF. The CDR3 nucleotides read TGTGCCAGCAGCTTGACAGCTCTCCCAGGCACTGAAGCTTTCTTT.

The V and J genes are TRBV28 and TRBJ2-7; 7 nucleotides line up with TRBD1. The CDR3 is 15 residues long. From germline, CDR1 is MDHEN and CDR2 SYDVKM. Germline trimming cut 7 bases from V and 1 base from J; bases unmatched to any gene: 10. The CDR3 nucleotides are TGTGCCAGCAATTCTGAAGGGACAGAGTCCTACGAGCAGTACTTC. It encodes CASNSEGTESYEQYF.